This is a list of T cell receptor beta chains from one sample in a study of T-cell reconstitution after alpha-beta-depleted transplantation in children. One entry per CDR3 protein results from TCRdb running MiXCR on the PCR reads. The repertoire holds some 300,000 distinct CDR3 sequences, with about a tenth as singletons. This specimen consisted of PBMCs from the stem cell graft donor, obtained from the stem cell graft. Receptor source: a human donor who donated a stem cell graft to a child with acute lymphoblastic leukemia. CDR3s include the opening cysteine and the closing phenylalanine or tryptophan. Fields, in order: V gene, J gene, CDR3 length, CDR3 protein.

TRBV11-3,TRBJ2-3,17,CASSLVRTSGGTDTQYF
TRBV27,TRBJ2-2,15,CASSLGAGFPGELFF
TRBV4-1,TRBJ1-5,15,CASSQEGGKDQPQHF
TRBV7-9,TRBJ2-7,17,CASSPPITAWTTYEQYF
TRBV6-1,TRBJ2-1,15,CASSEAGVSGRTYVF
TRBV11-1,TRBJ2-4,19,CASSLAWGTGATGGNIQYF
TRBV12-3/TRBV12-4,TRBJ2-3,16,CASSRPGTSVTDTQYF
TRBV5-6,TRBJ2-5,15,CASSLRADYQETQYF
TRBV6-4,TRBJ2-1,14,CASRGDGDYNEQFF
TRBV6-1,TRBJ1-3,13,CASSRGQQDTIYF
TRBV7-6,TRBJ1-4,14,CASSPTGVGEKLFF
TRBV7-8,TRBJ1-1,13,CASSRRVDTEAFF
TRBV27,TRBJ1-2,15,CASSPSGSSWRGYTF
TRBV4-3,TRBJ2-3,13,CASSQTNGNTQYF
TRBV10-1,TRBJ2-7,9,CASLYEQYF
TRBV10-3,TRBJ2-5,18,CAISPPEGWPGGMKTQYF
TRBV20-1,TRBJ2-1,13,CSARDPRHNEQFF
TRBV20-1,TRBJ2-4,15,CSVTRQGAEKNIQYF
TRBV27,TRBJ1-1,10,CASSSTEAFF
TRBV4-3,TRBJ2-7,16,CASSQDRVGSYYEQYF
TRBV2,TRBJ1-2,14,CASRPGTGYYGYTF
TRBV20-1,TRBJ2-2,15,CSARQGARIGGELFF
TRBV4-2,TRBJ2-7,14,CASSQDEGSYEQYF
TRBV7-7,TRBJ2-1,14,CASSSGTSAIEHFF